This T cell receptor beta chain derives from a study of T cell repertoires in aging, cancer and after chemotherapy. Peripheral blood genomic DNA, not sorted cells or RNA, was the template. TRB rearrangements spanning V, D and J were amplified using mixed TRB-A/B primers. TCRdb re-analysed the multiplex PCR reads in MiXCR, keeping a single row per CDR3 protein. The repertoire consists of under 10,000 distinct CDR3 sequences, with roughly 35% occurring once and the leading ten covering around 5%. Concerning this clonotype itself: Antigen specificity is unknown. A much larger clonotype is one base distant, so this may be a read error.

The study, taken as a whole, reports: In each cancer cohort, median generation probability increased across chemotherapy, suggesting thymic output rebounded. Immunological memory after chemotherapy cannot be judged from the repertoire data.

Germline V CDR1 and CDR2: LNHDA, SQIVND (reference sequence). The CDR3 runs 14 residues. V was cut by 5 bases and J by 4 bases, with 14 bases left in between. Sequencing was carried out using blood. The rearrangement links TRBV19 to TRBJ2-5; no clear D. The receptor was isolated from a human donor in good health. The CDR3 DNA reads TGTGCCAGTAGTTGGGCAGCCTGGCCAGAGACCCAGTACTTC. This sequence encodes CASSWAAWPETQYF.